This TCR beta chain was sequenced in a study of control samples from healthy donors and cancer patients. This clone was recorded only once. The repertoire was sequenced with immunoSEQ multiplex PCR; TCRdb's copy has only in-frame clones and lacks some. The sample lists approximately 90,000 clones, just over 90% seen once, with approximately 1.5% in the top ten. The CDR3 spans 13 residues. Germline V gene data show CDR1 as SQVTM and CDR2 as ANQGSEA. V was pared by 7 bases and J by 2 bases, with 14 bases between. This chain links TRBV29-1 with TRBJ1-2; tentative D call: TRBD1 (5 bases). The source is a woman aged 25 to 45 in good health. The sample taken for sequencing was blood. The CDR3 protein is CSALGEPNYGYTF. As DNA, the CDR3 is TGCAGCGCACTGGGGGAACCCAACTATGGCTACACCTTC.